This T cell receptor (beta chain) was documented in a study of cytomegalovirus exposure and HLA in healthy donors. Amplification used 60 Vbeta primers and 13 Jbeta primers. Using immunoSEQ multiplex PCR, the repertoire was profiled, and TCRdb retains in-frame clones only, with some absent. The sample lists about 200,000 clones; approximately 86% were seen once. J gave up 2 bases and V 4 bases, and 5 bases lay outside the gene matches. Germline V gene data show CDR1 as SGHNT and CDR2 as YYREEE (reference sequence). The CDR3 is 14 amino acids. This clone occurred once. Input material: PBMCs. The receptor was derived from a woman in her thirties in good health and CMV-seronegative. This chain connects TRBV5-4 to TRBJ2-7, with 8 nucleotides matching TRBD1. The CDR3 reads CASSIKTGAYEQYF. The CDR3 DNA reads TGTGCCAGCAGCATAAAGACAGGGGCCTACGAGCAGTACTTC.